This T cell receptor beta chain was identified during a study of CD8+ T cells in alopecia areata. Germline values: CDR1 GTSNPN, CDR2 SVGIG (reference sequence). The CDR3 runs to 13 residues. This clone was detected only a few times. One junction end does not reproduce the germline sequence, and a read error may be involved. Sequencing relied on a cDNA template that was reverse transcribed from extracted RNA. Using immunoSEQ multiplex PCR, the repertoire was profiled, and TCRdb retains in-frame clones only, with some absent. The sample lists 75,000 to 100,000 clones, 41% occurring once. Sequencing was carried out using CD4+ T cells sorted from blood. The receptor comes from a human donor with alopecia areata. The chain links TRBV30 to TRBJ2-7; 13 bases match TRBD2. In nucleotides, the CDR3 is TGTGCCTGGAGCGACGGGACTAGCGGGACATATACCTTC. Its protein product is CAWSDGTSGTYTF.